The next 26 T cell receptor beta chains were all read from a single sample in a study of T cells in Graves' hyperthyroidism and ophthalmopathy. Amplification targeted TCR beta CDR3 regions from RNA transcripts. Researchers ran a first-round RT-PCR on the TCR CDR3 using the HTBI primer set. TCRdb itself ran the multiplex PCR reads through MiXCR, one entry per CDR3 protein. The sample yields approximately 610,000 distinct CDR3 sequences, about 14% seen once. Material: blood. These receptors originate from a woman in her forties with Graves' ophthalmopathy.

The table lists this clonotype with many counts. This sequence joins TRBV28 and TRBJ2-7, with D perhaps matching TRBD2 (6 bases). Trimming left V 3 bases short and J 0 bases short, with 12 bases between. Germline V gene lookup returns CDR1 MDHEN and CDR2 SYDVKM. There are 15 residues in the CDR3. The CDR3, as DNA: TGTGCCAGCAGTTTGGAGGGCAGGATCTCCTACGAGCAGTACTTC. Amino acids: CASSLEGRISYEQYF. Together with reference TRBV28 and TRBJ2-7, the CDR3 gives the full variable domain: DVKVTQSSRYLVKRTGEKVFLECVQDMDHENMFWYRQDPGLGLRLIYFSYDVKMKEKGDIPEGYSVSREKKERFSLILESASTNQTSMYLCASSLEGRISYEQYFGPGTRLTVT.

J is TRBJ2-7 and V is TRBV6-2 or TRBV6-3; no clear D. Trimming took off 2 bases at V and 2 bases at J, with 19 bases between the two ends. The CDR3 length is 17 residues. Germline V lookup: CDR1 MNHEY, CDR2 SVGEGT. CDR3 in amino acids: CASSYPDLQTLTYEQYF. CDR3 bases: TGTGCCAGCAGTTACCCGGACCTACAAACCCTAACCTACGAGCAGTACTTC.

The sample holds many counts of this clonotype. The chain links TRBV29-1 to TRBJ2-7, with 7 bases fitting TRBD2. CDR1 SQVTM and CDR2 ANQGSEA come from the germline V gene. J lost 7 bases, V lost 4 bases, and 10 bases had no gene match. This CDR3 spans 13 amino acids. The CDR3 DNA reads as TGCAGCGTTGCCATGGGAGGGTTCGAAGAGCAGTACTTC. Protein: CSVAMGGFEEQYF.

This clonotype came up many times. This sequence joins TRBV11-2 and TRBJ1-6; D possibly corresponds to TRBD1 (5 bases). Trimming removed 5 bases from V and 5 bases from J, with 13 bases in between. This CDR3 region has 15 residues. Germline V CDR1 and CDR2: SGHAT, FQNNGV. As DNA, the CDR3 is TGTGCCAGCAGCCCCTCGTGGGGGAATAATTCACCCCTCCACTTT. Amino acids: CASSPSWGNNSPLHF. Full variable domain (rest looked up from reference TRBV11-2 and TRBJ1-6): EAGVAQSPRYKIIEKRQSVAFWCNPISGHATLYWYQQILGQGPKLLIQFQNNGVVDDSQLPKDRFSAERLKGVDSTLKIQPAKLEDSAVYLCASSPSWGNNSPLHFGNGTRLTVT.

This clonotype appeared many times. The chain links TRBV28 to TRBJ1-1; 8 bases map to TRBD1. The CDR3 has 14 residues. Germline V gene data show CDR1 as MDHEN and CDR2 as SYDVKM. Losses at the gene ends were 6 bases for V and 7 bases for J; bases not matched to a gene: 10. The CDR3 spells CASRLTGGAFEAFF. Written as DNA, the CDR3 is TGTGCCAGCAGGCTAACAGGGGGAGCTTTTGAAGCTTTCTTT.

This clonotype was seen at least ten times. V is TRBV6-1 and J is TRBJ2-2; a possible D gene is TRBD2 (5 bases). The CDR3 spans 14 residues. Germline-derived CDR1 and CDR2 are MNHNS and SASEGT. Trimming took off 0 bases at V and 3 bases at J, with 5 bases between the two ends. CDR3: CASSEAGDTGELFF. The CDR3 DNA sequence: TGTGCCAGCAGTGAAGCGGGAGACACCGGGGAGCTGTTTTTT.

This clonotype was detected only a few times. The chain carries TRBV6-1 and TRBJ2-5, with 10 positions matching TRBD2. CDR3 length: 16 amino acids. Germline V gene lookup returns CDR1 MNHNS and CDR2 SASEGT. The J segment lost 1 base and the V segment lost 1 base, leaving 3 bases of the junction unmatched. CDR3 protein: CASSEVGLATQETQYF. The CDR3 DNA sequence: TGTGCCAGCAGTGAAGTGGGACTAGCGACCCAAGAGACCCAGTACTTC.

This clonotype was seen many times. The genes are TRBV28 and TRBJ1-2; D is unclear. CDR3 length equals 12 residues. Germline V gene sequence: CDR1 MDHEN, CDR2 SYDVKM. Trimming removed 2 bases at V and 4 bases at J, with 5 bases between. The CDR3 bases are TGTGCCAGCAGTTTAAACGGCTATGGCTACACCTTC. This encodes CASSLNGYGYTF.

This chain uses TRBV20-1 with TRBJ2-5, with D possibly matching TRBD2 (5 bases). Trimming shortened V by 0 bases and J by 5 bases, and 16 bases separated the two germline ends. This CDR3 has 15 amino acids. The germline V gene encodes CDR1 DFQATT and CDR2 SNEGSKA (reference sequence). The CDR3 protein is CSARESILRAETQYF. CDR3 bases: TGCAGTGCTAGAGAGTCCATACTGCGGGCGGAGACCCAGTACTTC.

Ten or more counts support this clonotype. The chain has TRBV29-1 and TRBJ2-7; 7 bases fit TRBD1. The germline V gene encodes CDR1 SQVTM and CDR2 ANQGSEA. The J segment lost 4 bases and the V segment lost 4 bases, leaving 10 bases of the junction unmatched. CDR3 size: 14 residues. The CDR3 is CSVGGAQGVYEQYF. The CDR3 DNA is TGCAGCGTTGGGGGAGCCCAGGGGGTATACGAGCAGTACTTC.

This clonotype was counted many times. Just one base apart from a much larger clone, this may be a read error. The chain uses TRBV6-1 and TRBJ1-1; D not resolved. Germline V gene sequence: CDR1 MNHNS, CDR2 SASEGT. This CDR3 is 13 amino acids long. In DNA form, the CDR3 reads TGTGCCAGCAGTGGAGGAGAGAACACTGAAGCTCTCTTT. It specifies CASSGGENTEALF.

The chain uses TRBV6-5 and TRBJ1-1; a weak D match, TRBD1 (6 bases). There are 16 residues in the CDR3. Germline values: CDR1 MNHEY, CDR2 SVGAGI. Trimming stripped 4 bases from V and 1 base from J, with 16 bases between. The DNA of the CDR3 is TGTGCCAGCAGTTTCCCGGAGGGGGTCCCGAACACTGAAGCTTTCTTT. Its protein is CASSFPEGVPNTEAFF.

This clonotype was seen more than once but under ten times. The chain joins TRBV6-2 or TRBV6-3 to TRBJ1-2; D gene uncertain. This CDR3 is 13 amino acids long. The germline V gene encodes CDR1 MNHEY and CDR2 SVGEGT. With 5 bases removed from V and 0 bases from J, the gap between germline ends came to 7 bases. The CDR3 region is CASSIRTNYGYTF. The CDR3, as DNA: TGTGCCAGCAGTATCAGGACTAACTATGGCTACACCTTC.

The V call is TRBV29-1, the J call TRBJ2-3; unclear D gene. The CDR3 consists of 13 residues. Trimming stripped 4 bases from V and 0 bases from J, with 8 bases between. From germline, CDR1 is SQVTM and CDR2 ANQGSEA. The CDR3 region has the DNA TGCAGCGTTGTGGCGGCTAGCACAGATACGCAGTATTTT. It is translated as CSVVAASTDTQYF.

In its sample, this clonotype was seen a few times. This chain uses TRBV6-1 with TRBJ1-5; D is unclear. The CDR3 sequence is 15 residues long. Trimming stripped 5 bases from V and 4 bases from J, with 15 bases between. Germline V gene data show CDR1 as MNHNS and CDR2 as SASEGT. In DNA form, the CDR3 reads TGTGCCAGCAGTACCGGGGATGGCTTAAATCAGCCCCAGCATTTT. Translation gives CASSTGDGLNQPQHF.

The table lists this clonotype with many counts. The chain recombines TRBV30 with TRBJ2-5; the D gene is possibly TRBD1 (6 bases). The CDR3 is made up of 13 amino acids. CDR1 is GTSNPN and CDR2 is SVGIG in the germline V gene (reference sequence). Trimming took off 4 bases at V and 4 bases at J, with 13 bases between the two ends. The CDR3 DNA follows: TGTGCCTGGAATCGAGGGGGAGCAGAGACCCAGTACTTC. It yields the protein CAWNRGGAETQYF. The full variable domain, completed using reference TRBV30 and TRBJ2-5, is SQTIHQWPATLVQPVGSPLSLECTVEGTSNPNLYWYRQAAGRGLQLLFYSVGIGQISSEVPQNLSASRPQDRQFILSSKKLLLSDSGFYLCAWNRGGAETQYFGPGTRLLVL.

This chain links TRBV11-3 with TRBJ2-7; tentative D call: TRBD2 (5 bases). The CDR3 contains 15 residues. Germline CDR1 and CDR2: SGHNT and YENEEA. Trimming cost V 5 bases and J 9 bases, with 23 bases left between them. Written as DNA, the CDR3 is TGTGCCAGCAGCGTTACAGAGGGTTTAAGTACCGGGCAGTACTTC. Translating it yields CASSVTEGLSTGQYF. The entire variable domain, with the rest obtained from reference TRBV11-3 and TRBJ2-7, is as follows: EAGVVQSPRYKIIEKKQPVAFWCNPISGHNTLYWYLQNLGQGPELLIRYENEEAVDDSQLPKDRFSAERLKGVDSTLKIQPAELGDSAVYLCASSVTEGLSTGQYFGPGTRLTVT.

This clonotype was seen ten or more times. The V call is TRBV6-5, the J call TRBJ2-7; possible D gene TRBD2, 6 bases. The CDR3 covers 14 residues. In germline, CDR1 is MNHEY, CDR2 SVGAGI. Trimming removed 0 bases from V and 7 bases from J, with 13 bases in between. CDR3 nucleotides: TGTGCCAGCAGTTACTCCATAGGGGCGGGAGAGCAGTACTTC. Translating it yields CASSYSIGAGEQYF.

Ten or more counts support this clonotype. The chain joins TRBV2 to TRBJ2-5, with no clear D. The CDR3 extends over 14 amino acids. V was cut by 3 bases and J by 1 base, with 9 bases left in between. CDR1 SNHLY and CDR2 FYNNEI come from the germline V gene. The CDR3 loop reads CASSELTVQETQYF. DNA of the CDR3: TGTGCCAGCAGTGAGCTGACGGTCCAAGAGACCCAGTACTTC.

This clonotype was counted ten times or more. The chain is built from TRBV12-3 or TRBV12-4 and TRBJ1-3; 10 bases align to TRBD1. Germline trimming cut 0 bases from V and 2 bases from J; bases unmatched to any gene: 1. The CDR3 extends over 16 amino acids. Here the CDR3 reads CASSLAGQGTGNTIYF. The CDR3 nucleotides read TGTGCCAGCAGTTTAGCGGGACAGGGGACTGGAAACACCATATATTTT.

This clonotype was observed many times. This chain connects TRBV20-1 to TRBJ2-5; the match to TRBD2 covers 11 bases. Germline loops: CDR1 DFQATT, CDR2 SNEGSKA (reference sequence). Trimming removed 5 bases from V and 0 bases from J; junction bases left unmatched: 5. The CDR3 has 15 amino acids. In nucleotides, the CDR3 is TGCAGTGCTGGAATAGCGGGAGGGTACCAAGAGACCCAGTACTTC. Translating it yields CSAGIAGGYQETQYF.

This clonotype was observed at least ten times. V is TRBV9 and J is TRBJ1-1; 7 bases fit TRBD1. Losses at the gene ends were 5 bases for V and 0 bases for J; bases not matched to a gene: 4. CDR1 is SGDLS and CDR2 is YYNGEE in the germline V gene. The CDR3 contains 14 residues. The CDR3 bases are TGTGCCAGCAGTGGGACAGCGCTGAACACTGAAGCTTTCTTT. Its translation is CASSGTALNTEAFF. Using reference TRBV9 and TRBJ1-1 for the parts outside the CDR3, the full variable domain is DSGVTQTPKHLITATGQRVTLRCSPRSGDLSVYWYQQSLDQGLQFLIQYYNGEERAKGNILERFSAQQFPDLHSELNLSSLELGDSALYFCASSGTALNTEAFFGQGTRLTVV.

The chain links TRBV6-2 or TRBV6-3 to TRBJ1-1; D gene unclear. The V end lost 1 base, the J end lost 7 bases, and 13 bases lay between the germline ends. This CDR3 region has 14 residues. Germline V gene data show CDR1 as MNHEY and CDR2 as SVGEGT. Here the CDR3 reads CASSYLRESGEAFF. As DNA, the CDR3 is TGTGCCAGCAGTTACTTGAGGGAATCGGGTGAAGCTTTCTTT.

This clonotype occurred many times. This chain uses TRBV6-5 with TRBJ2-7, with 7 bases matching TRBD2. The V gene end was trimmed by 0 bases and the J gene end by 7 bases; junction bases not matched to a gene: 3. The germline V gene has CDR1 MNHEY and CDR2 SVGAGI. The CDR3 length is 13 residues. As DNA, the CDR3 is TGTGCCAGCAGTTACTCGGGGGGGGTGGAGCAGTACTTC. Translating it yields CASSYSGGVEQYF.

V and J are TRBV10-2 and TRBJ2-5, with TRBD1 matching over 9 bases. The CDR3 runs 14 residues. Trimming took 4 bases from V and 5 from J; bases not matched to a gene: 5. Germline V gene sequence: CDR1 WSHSY, CDR2 SAAADI. The CDR3 spells CASSVQGARETQYF. The CDR3 DNA follows: TGCGCCAGCAGTGTACAGGGGGCTCGGGAGACCCAGTACTTC.

This clonotype was counted at least ten times. The CDR3 region is CASSLRQVLAGELFF. The CDR3 DNA reads TGTGCCAGCAGTTTACGACAGGTGTTAGCCGGGGAGCTGTTTTTT. The genes are TRBV28 and TRBJ2-2, with D possibly being TRBD1 (6 bases). Germline-derived CDR1 and CDR2 are MDHEN and SYDVKM. This CDR3 spans 15 amino acids. Trimming shortened V by 2 bases and J by 6 bases, and 13 bases separated the two germline ends.